This section outlines one T cell receptor beta chain sequence together with its context. The antigen remains undetermined. Survey-level resolution applied to immunoSEQ assay v3.0. TCRdb's copy holds only in-frame clones and misses some; the assay was immunoSEQ multiplex PCR. The sample lists tens of thousands of clones; approximately 93% were seen once. The CDR3 loop spans 15 amino acids. Germline lookup yields CDR1 SQVTM and CDR2 ANQGSEA. V dropped 2 bases and J dropped 5 bases, with 18 bases sitting between them. The source of the sample is a study of long-term antiretroviral therapy in people with HIV. Study outcomes and limitations: Investigators report no available data on ART adherence, viral resistance or therapy changes.

No donor had fewer than one pre-ART PBMC sample or fewer than two post-ART PBMC samples. Specimens held about 0.95-10 million cryopreserved PBMC prior to DNA extraction. The TCR originated in a young man with HIV. Source: unsorted PBMCs, taken 3.1 years after starting antiretroviral therapy. The chain recombines TRBV29-1 with TRBJ2-5, with D possibly being TRBD2 (5 bases). Here the CDR3 DNA reads TGCAGCGTTGAATCTTATGGGAGCCCGAGTGAGACCCAGTACTTC. Translation: CSVESYGSPSETQYF.